This T cell receptor (beta chain) originates from a study of T cells in Graves' hyperthyroidism and ophthalmopathy. TCR beta CDR3 regions were amplified from RNA. HTBI primers were the set used in a first-round RT-PCR of the TCR CDR3. Each CDR3 protein gets one entry after TCRdb re-called the multiplex PCR reads with MiXCR. The sample records hundreds of thousands of distinct CDR3 sequences, about 15% being singletons. This clonotype appeared many times. V lost 5 bases and J 1 base, leaving 8 bases between the germline ends. CDR1 and CDR2 from the germline V gene are KGHSH and LQKENI. CDR3 length equals 13 residues.

Sample: blood. The rearrangement uses TRBV18 and TRBJ2-5; D not certain. This sequence originates from a woman in her late teens or twenties with Graves' hyperthyroidism. CDR3 DNA sequence: TGTGCCAGCTCAATCGCCCTCCAAGAGACCCAGTACTTC. It specifies CASSIALQETQYF.